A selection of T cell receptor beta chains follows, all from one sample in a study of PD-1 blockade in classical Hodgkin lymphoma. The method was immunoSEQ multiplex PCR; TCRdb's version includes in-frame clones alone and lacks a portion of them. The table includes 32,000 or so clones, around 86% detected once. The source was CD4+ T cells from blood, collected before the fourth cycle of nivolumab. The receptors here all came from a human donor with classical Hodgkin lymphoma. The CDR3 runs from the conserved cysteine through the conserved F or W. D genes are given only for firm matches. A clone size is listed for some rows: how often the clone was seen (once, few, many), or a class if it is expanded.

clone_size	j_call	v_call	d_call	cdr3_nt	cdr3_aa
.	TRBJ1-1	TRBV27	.	TGTGCCAGCAGTTTTCGGGGGGCAGGGCTGAACACTGAAGCTTTCTTT	CASSFRGAGLNTEAFF
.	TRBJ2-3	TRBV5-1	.	TGCGCCAGCAGTCAGAGGGCACCTAGCACAGATACGCAGTATTTT	CASSQRAPSTDTQYF
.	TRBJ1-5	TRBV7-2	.	TGTGCCAGCAGCACCCCAAATCAGCCCCAGCATTTT	CASSTPNQPQHF
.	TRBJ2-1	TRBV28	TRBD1	TGTGCCAGCAGTTTATTGGGACAGAACTACAATGAGCAGTTCTTC	CASSLLGQNYNEQFF
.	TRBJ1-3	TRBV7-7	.	TGTGCTAGCAGCTTTTTTCAGGCGAGCTCTGGAAACACCATATATTTT	CASSFFQASSGNTIYF
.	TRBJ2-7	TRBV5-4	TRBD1	TGTGCAAGCGAAAGGACAGGGGGCTACGAGCAGTACTTC	CASERTGGYEQYF
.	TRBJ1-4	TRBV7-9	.	TGTGCCAGCAGCCTCGACCAGAAACTGTTTTTT	CASSLDQKLFF
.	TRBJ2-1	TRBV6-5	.	TGTGCCAGCAGTTACTCGGATGCCCCTTACAATGAGCAGTTCTTC	CASSYSDAPYNEQFF
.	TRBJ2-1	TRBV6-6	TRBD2	TGTGCCAGCAGTGATAGCGGGGGGGCCCTCAATGAGCAGTTCTTC	CASSDSGGALNEQFF
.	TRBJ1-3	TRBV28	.	TGTGCCAGCAGTTTAATAGGGGTGGGAACAATCTCTGGAAACACCATATATTTT	CASSLIGVGTISGNTIYF
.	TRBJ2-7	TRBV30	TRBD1	TGTGCCTGGAGTGCGGACAGGGGGCGGTACGAGCAGTACTTC	CAWSADRGRYEQYF
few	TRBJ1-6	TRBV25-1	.	TGTGCCAGCAGTGAGGGGGGTAGGAATTCACCCCTCCACTTT	CASSEGGRNSPLHF
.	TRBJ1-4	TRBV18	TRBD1	TGTGCCAGCTCACGGTCGACAGGGTTCGGTGAAAAACTGTTTTTT	CASSRSTGFGEKLFF
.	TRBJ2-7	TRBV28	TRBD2	TGTGCCAGCAGTTTATTAGCGGGAGGCTCCTACGAGCAGTACTTC	CASSLLAGGSYEQYF
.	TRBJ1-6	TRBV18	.	TGTGCCAGCTCACCAGGCGACAGAAGCAATTCACCCCTCCACTTT	CASSPGDRSNSPLHF
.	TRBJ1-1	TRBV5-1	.	TGCGCCAGCAGCAACGCGGGGGCCGCTGAAGCTTTCTTT	CASSNAGAAEAFF
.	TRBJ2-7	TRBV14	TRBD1	TGTGCCAGCAGCCACCGGGACAGGCCTCGCTCCTACGAGCAGTACTTC	CASSHRDRPRSYEQYF
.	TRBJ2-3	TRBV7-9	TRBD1	TGTGCCAGCAGCTTACAGGGGGCTGACGGAGATACGCAGTATTTT	CASSLQGADGDTQYF
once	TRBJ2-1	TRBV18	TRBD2	TGTGCCAGCTCACCCACTAGCGGGAGAGGGAATGAGCAGTTCTTC	CASSPTSGRGNEQFF
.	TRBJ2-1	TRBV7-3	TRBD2	TGTGCCAGCAGCTTAATAGCGGGTACGAATGAGCAGTTCTTC	CASSLIAGTNEQFF
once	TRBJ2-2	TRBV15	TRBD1	TGTGCCACCAGCAGGCCCGGGACAGGTGACACCGGGGAGCTGTTTTTT	CATSRPGTGDTGELFF
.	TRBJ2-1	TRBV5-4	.	TGTGCCAGCAGCTTTTCCAACTCCAATGAGCAGTTCTTC	CASSFSNSNEQFF